The 13 T cell receptor beta chains in this list originate from one sample, sequenced in a study of T cells after yellow fever vaccination. Using its own MiXCR run on the 5' RACE reads, TCRdb lists one record per CDR3 protein. The sample consists of about 630,000 distinct CDR3 sequences, roughly an eighth of them appearing once. Here the sequenced sample was PBMCs, taken on the day of the yellow fever booster vaccination. These receptors all stem from a man in his thirties or forties who received the YFV17D yellow fever vaccine.

J is TRBJ2-5 and V is TRBV7-2; D gene uncertain. V gave up 1 base and J gave up 5 bases, with 14 bases separating them. Germline CDR1 reads SGHTA; CDR2 reads FQGNSA. The CDR3 has 15 residues. CDR3 region: CASSLGVVPRETQYF. CDR3 bases: TGTGCCAGCAGCTTAGGGGTGGTCCCAAGGGAGACCCAGTACTTC.

This clonotype has just a few counts. The chain is built from TRBV2 and TRBJ2-2; 10 nucleotides agree with TRBD2. The CDR3 totals 16 residues. Germline values: CDR1 SNHLY, CDR2 FYNNEI. The trim removed 6 bases at V and 8 bases at J, leaving 12 bases unmatched. CDR3 bases: TGTGCCAGCAGCCCCTGGACTAGCGGAGGGACAGGGGAGCTGTTTTTT. Its protein product is CASSPWTSGGTGELFF.

At least ten counts were recorded for this clonotype. V and J are TRBV5-1 and TRBJ2-2; D gene uncertain. The CDR3 spans 13 residues. Germline V lookup: CDR1 SGHRS, CDR2 YFSETQ. V gave up 6 bases and J gave up 4 bases, with 10 bases separating them. CDR3 DNA: TGCGCCAGCACCGACCTATTCACCGGGGAGCTGTTTTTT. Translating gives CASTDLFTGELFF.

This clonotype was detected only a few times. V is TRBV5-1 and J is TRBJ2-2, with no clear D. Germline V CDR1 and CDR2: SGHRS, YFSETQ. The CDR3 is made up of 13 amino acids. V dropped 4 bases and J dropped 8 bases, with 12 bases sitting between them. The CDR3 loop is CASSQNLGGELFF. Written as DNA, the CDR3 is TGCGCCAGCAGCCAGAACTTGGGAGGGGAGCTGTTTTTT.

The V and J genes are TRBV6-5 and TRBJ2-3, with D maybe TRBD2 (6 bases). This CDR3 is built from 18 residues. V was cut by 0 bases and J by 2 bases, with 18 bases left in between. Germline V CDR1 and CDR2: MNHEY, SVGAGI. The DNA of the CDR3 is TGTGCCAGCAGTTACTCCCGCGGGGTTAAGCGGACCACAGATACGCAGTATTTT. It encodes CASSYSRGVKRTTDTQYF.

This chain uses TRBV11-2 with TRBJ1-1; D unclear. The germline gives CDR1 SGHAT, CDR2 FQNNGV. This CDR3 region has 16 residues. The V end was cut by 6 bases, the J end by 2 bases, with 19 bases between. CDR3 sequence reads: CASRSGRRTVNTEAFF. DNA for the CDR3: TGTGCCAGCAGATCCGGACGTCGGACGGTTAACACTGAAGCTTTCTTT. Combining the CDR3 with reference TRBV11-2 and TRBJ1-1 gives the whole variable domain EAGVAQSPRYKIIEKRQSVAFWCNPISGHATLYWYQQILGQGPKLLIQFQNNGVVDDSQLPKDRFSAERLKGVDSTLKIQPAKLEDSAVYLCASRSGRRTVNTEAFFGQGTRLTVV.

This clonotype was detected only a few times. The rearrangement links TRBV29-1 to TRBJ2-7; D possibly corresponds to TRBD1 (5 bases). The CDR3 extends over 12 amino acids. Looked up from germline, CDR1 is SQVTM and CDR2 is ANQGSEA. The germline V and J ends were trimmed by 3 bases and 1 base, with 7 bases remaining between them. DNA for the CDR3: TGCAGCGTTGATCAGGGATCCTACGAGCAGTACTTC. It is translated as CSVDQGSYEQYF.

The chain recombines TRBV5-1 with TRBJ1-6, with D possibly being TRBD1 (5 bases). Germline CDR1 reads SGHRS; CDR2 reads YFSETQ. The CDR3 is 14 amino acids. V dropped 0 bases and J dropped 10 bases, with 11 bases sitting between them. CDR3: CASSLEWGESPLHF. CDR3 in DNA: TGCGCCAGCAGCTTGGAGTGGGGGGAATCACCCCTCCACTTT.

This clonotype has more than one count but fewer than ten. The chain couples TRBV20-1 to TRBJ1-5, with D possibly being TRBD1 (5 bases). V was cut by 3 bases and J by 8 bases, with 14 bases left in between. CDR1 and CDR2 from the germline V gene are DFQATT and SNEGSKA (reference sequence). This CDR3 region has 13 residues. The CDR3 region is CSARNGALEPQHF. The CDR3 DNA reads as TGCAGTGCTAGGAACGGGGCGCTGGAGCCCCAGCATTTT.

This clonotype was found many times. The chain links TRBV5-5 to TRBJ2-3, with D unresolved. The CDR3 consists of 13 residues. Germline values: CDR1 SGHKS, CDR2 YYEKEE (reference sequence). V was cut by 1 base and J by 1 base, with 4 bases left in between. In DNA, the CDR3 is TGTGCCAGCAGCTTGATGGGCACAGATACGCAGTATTTT. Encoded protein: CASSLMGTDTQYF.

This clonotype was counted ten times or more. The chain carries TRBV7-2 and TRBJ2-4, with no clear D. The germline CDR1 and CDR2 sequences are SGHTA and FQGNSA. V lost 3 bases to trimming and J lost 7 bases, with 7 bases between them. This CDR3 spans 12 amino acids. The DNA for the CDR3 is TGTGCCAGCAGCTTCCATCAGAACATTCAGTACTTC. Amino acid sequence: CASSFHQNIQYF.

DNA of the CDR3: TGTGCCAGCAGTGAGGCAGGGGAGGCCTATGGCTACACCTTC. It specifies CASSEAGEAYGYTF. This chain connects TRBV25-1 to TRBJ1-2, with D possibly being TRBD1 (6 bases). CDR1 and CDR2 (germline): MGHDK, SYGVNS. This CDR3 is 14 amino acids long. Trimming took off 3 bases at V and 4 bases at J, with 12 bases between the two ends.

The V call is TRBV27, the J call TRBJ2-1; 9 bases agree with TRBD1. CDR3 length equals 15 residues. V dropped 4 bases and J dropped 7; count of bases not matched to a gene: 8. CDR1 and CDR2 (germline): MNHEY, SMNVEV (reference sequence). The DNA of the CDR3 is TGTGCCAGCAGTTATTACAGGGGGCGGAGAAATGAGCAGTTCTTC. It encodes CASSYYRGRRNEQFF.